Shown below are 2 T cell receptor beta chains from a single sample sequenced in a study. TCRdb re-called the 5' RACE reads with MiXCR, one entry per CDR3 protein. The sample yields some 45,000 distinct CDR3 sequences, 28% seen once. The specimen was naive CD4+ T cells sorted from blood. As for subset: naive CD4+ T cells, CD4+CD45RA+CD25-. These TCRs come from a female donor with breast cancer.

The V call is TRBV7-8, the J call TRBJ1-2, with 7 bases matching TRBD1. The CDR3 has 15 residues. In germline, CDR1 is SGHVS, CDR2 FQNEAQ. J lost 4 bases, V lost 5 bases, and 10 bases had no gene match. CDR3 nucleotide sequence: TGTGCCAGCAGCCCAGAGGGGGCCGCGGCCTATGGCTACACCTTC. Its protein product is CASSPEGAAAYGYTF.

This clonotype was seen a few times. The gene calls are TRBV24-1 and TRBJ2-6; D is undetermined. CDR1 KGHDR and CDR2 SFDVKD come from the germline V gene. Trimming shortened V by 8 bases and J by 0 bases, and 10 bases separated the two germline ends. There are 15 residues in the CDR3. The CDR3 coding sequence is TGTGCCACCAACGATCCTGGCTCTGGGGCCAACGTCCTGACTTTC. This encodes CATNDPGSGANVLTF.